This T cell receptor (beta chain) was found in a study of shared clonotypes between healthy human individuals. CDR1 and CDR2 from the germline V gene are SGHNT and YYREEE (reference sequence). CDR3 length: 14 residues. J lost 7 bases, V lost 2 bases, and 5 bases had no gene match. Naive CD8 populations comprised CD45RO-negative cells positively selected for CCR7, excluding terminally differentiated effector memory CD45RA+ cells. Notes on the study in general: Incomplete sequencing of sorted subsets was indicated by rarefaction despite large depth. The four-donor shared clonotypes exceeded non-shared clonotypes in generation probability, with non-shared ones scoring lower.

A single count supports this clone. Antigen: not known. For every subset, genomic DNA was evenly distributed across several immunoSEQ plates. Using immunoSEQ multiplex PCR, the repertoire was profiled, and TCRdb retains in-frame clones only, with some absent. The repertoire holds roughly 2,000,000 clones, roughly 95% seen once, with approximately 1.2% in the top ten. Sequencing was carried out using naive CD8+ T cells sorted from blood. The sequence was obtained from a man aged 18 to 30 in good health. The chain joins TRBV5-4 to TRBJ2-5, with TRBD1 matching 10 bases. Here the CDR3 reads CASSFGQGDWTQYF. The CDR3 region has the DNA TGTGCCAGCAGCTTTGGACAGGGGGACTGGACCCAGTACTTC.